Listed below are T cell receptor beta chains from one sample, sequenced in a study of blood T cell repertoires in COVID-19. Here immunoSEQ multiplex PCR was the method, and the copy in TCRdb shows in-frame clones only, minus some. The table shows 360,000 or so clones, with 85% to 90% occurring only once. Sequencing was performed on PBMCs or T cells enriched from blood (not recorded which). Receptors originate from a woman aged 25-40 years who had recovered from COVID-19. CDR3s include the opening cysteine and the closing phenylalanine or tryptophan. Fields, in order: D gene, clone size, V gene, J gene, CDR3 DNA, CDR3 protein. D genes are given only for firm matches. For some rows the clone size is stated as once, few or many, or as a class when expanded; others skip it.

TRBD2,.,TRBV28,TRBJ2-7,TGTGCCTGCGGGACTAGCGGAGCCCCTATCTACGAGCAGTACTTC,CACGTSGAPIYEQYF
TRBD2,once,TRBV4-2,TRBJ2-1,TGTGCCAGCAGCCAAGCCGGACTAGCGGGAGGGTATGATGAGCAGTTCTTC,CASSQAGLAGGYDEQFF
TRBD1,.,TRBV9,TRBJ1-6,TGTGCCAGCAGCGTAGCCAGCCGACAGGGGGATTCACCCCTCCACTTT,CASSVASRQGDSPLHF
.,.,TRBV5-1,TRBJ2-1,TGCGCCAGCAGCTTGGGTGGCAGCTCCTACAATGAGCAGTTCTTC,CASSLGGSSYNEQFF
.,.,TRBV3-1/TRBV3-2,TRBJ2-1,TGTGCCAGCATCAACTCGATGAATGAGCAGTTCTTC,CASINSMNEQFF
TRBD2,.,TRBV24-1,TRBJ2-1,TGTGCCACCAGTGGGGGGGGACTAGCGAATGAGCAGTTCTTC,CATSGGGLANEQFF
.,.,TRBV18,TRBJ2-2,TGTGCCAGCTCCCCGAAGAGCCGTTCTGGGAACACCGGGGAGCTGTTTTTT,CASSPKSRSGNTGELFF
TRBD2,.,TRBV9,TRBJ2-1,TGTGCCAGCACCAATGGACTAGCGGGAGGGAGCTCCTACAATGAGCAGTTCTTC,CASTNGLAGGSSYNEQFF
.,.,TRBV5-4,TRBJ1-2,TGTGCCAGCAGGCCGGGAGCACTTGACTATGGCTACACCTTC,CASRPGALDYGYTF
TRBD1,.,TRBV5-1,TRBJ1-6,TGCGCCAGCAGCCCACGGACAGGGGAAGATTCACCCCTCCACTTT,CASSPRTGEDSPLHF
TRBD1,once,TRBV7-9,TRBJ1-1,TGTGCCAGCAGCCGGACAGGGGTCGGAGTAGACACTGAAGCTTTCTTT,CASSRTGVGVDTEAFF
TRBD1,.,TRBV5-1,TRBJ2-7,TGCGCCAGCAGCTTGGGTCGGGACAGCGGTCACGAGCAGTACTTC,CASSLGRDSGHEQYF
TRBD1,.,TRBV19,TRBJ2-5,TGTGCCAGTAGTATAGTTGGGACAGGGGTCGAGACCCAGTACTTC,CASSIVGTGVETQYF
.,.,TRBV9,TRBJ1-2,TGTGCCAGCAGCGAACAGGGAAACGGGGATGGCTACACCTTC,CASSEQGNGDGYTF